This entry describes one T cell receptor beta chain. A multiplex PCR was run with 60 Vbeta primers and 13 Jbeta primers. Generated by immunoSEQ multiplex PCR, the TCRdb table keeps only in-frame clones and is missing some. Of about 160,000 clones in the sample, 86% were seen once. V dropped 9 bases and J dropped 4 bases, with 12 bases sitting between them. The CDR3 consists of 13 residues. The germline V gene encodes CDR1 MNHNS and CDR2 SASEGT. This specimen belongs to a study of cytomegalovirus exposure and HLA in healthy donors. The V gene is TRBV6-1, the J gene TRBJ2-2; the D is unclear. The clonotype comes from a woman aged 18 to 35 in good health and CMV-seronegative. The sequenced sample consisted of PBMCs. DNA of the CDR3: TGTGCCAGTACCGGGTCCTCCACCGGGGAGCTGTTTTTT. This codes for CASTGSSTGELFF.